This record looks at one T cell receptor (beta chain) sequence and its context. The data belong to a study of blood T cell repertoires in COVID-19. Overall study: In each case, the material was cDNA or gDNA derived from T cells, B-cell-depleted T cells, or PBMCs.

Looked up from germline, CDR1 is SGHKS and CDR2 is YYEKEE (reference sequence). The V end lost 0 bases, the J end lost 3 bases, and 7 bases lay between the germline ends. The CDR3 length is 14 residues. The authors' processing: Cell counts per sample came from amplifying reference gene primers. Clones were read by immunoSEQ multiplex PCR, and TCRdb kept only the in-frame ones, dropping some. V, J and clone size reflect that table, while D and trimming were determined from the DNA. The data contain approximately 380,000 clones, around 84% of them singletons. The rearrangement uses TRBV5-5 and TRBJ2-1; the D gene is possibly TRBD1 (6 bases). The receptor comes from a woman younger than 35 with acute or convalescent COVID-19. The source material was peripheral blood. The CDR3 loop is CASSLGGLYNEQFF. The CDR3 DNA sequence: TGTGCCAGCAGCTTGGGGGGGCTCTACAATGAGCAGTTCTTC.